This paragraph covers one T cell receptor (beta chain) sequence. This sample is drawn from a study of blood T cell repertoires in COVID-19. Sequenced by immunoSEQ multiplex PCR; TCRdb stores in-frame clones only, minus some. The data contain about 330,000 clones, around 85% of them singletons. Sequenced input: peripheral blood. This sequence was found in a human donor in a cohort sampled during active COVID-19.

The CDR3 region is CASSFSPRGTEAFF. In nucleotides, the CDR3 is TGTGCCAGCAGCTTTTCACCGAGAGGGACTGAAGCTTTCTTT. The chain uses TRBV5-8 and TRBJ1-1; D not certain. V lost 2 bases and J lost 5, with 13 bases in between. CDR1 and CDR2 (germline): SGHTS, YDEGEE. The CDR3 is made up of 14 amino acids.